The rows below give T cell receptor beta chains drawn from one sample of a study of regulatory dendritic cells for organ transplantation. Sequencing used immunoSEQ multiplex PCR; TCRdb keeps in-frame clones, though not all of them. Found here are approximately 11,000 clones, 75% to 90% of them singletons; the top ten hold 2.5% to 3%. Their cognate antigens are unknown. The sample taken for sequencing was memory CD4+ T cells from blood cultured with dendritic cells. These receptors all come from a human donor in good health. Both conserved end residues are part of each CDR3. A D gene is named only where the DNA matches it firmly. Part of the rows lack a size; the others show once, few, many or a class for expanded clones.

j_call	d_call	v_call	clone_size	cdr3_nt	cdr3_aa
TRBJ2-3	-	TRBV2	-	TGTGCCAGCAGTCGGCAGGGCACCACAGATACGCAGTATTTT	CASSRQGTTDTQYF
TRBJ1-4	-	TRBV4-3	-	TGCGCCAGCAGCCCACTGGGAATGACAATAGGTTCAACTAATGAAAAACTGTTTTTT	CASSPLGMTIGSTNEKLFF
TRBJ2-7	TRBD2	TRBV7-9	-	TGTGCCAGCAGCTTAGGTACTAGCGGATCCCTCTACGAGCAGTACTTC	CASSLGTSGSLYEQYF
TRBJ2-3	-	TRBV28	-	TGTGCCAGCAGTTTATCAGGGCGGTTCACAGATACGCAGTATTTT	CASSLSGRFTDTQYF
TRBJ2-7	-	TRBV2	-	TGTGCCAGCAGTGAATTCCCAGAGTGGCTCTACGAGCAGTACTTC	CASSEFPEWLYEQYF
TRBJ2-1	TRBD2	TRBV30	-	TGTGCCTGGAGTGTAGGGACTAGCGGGGGGGATGAGCAGTTCTTC	CAWSVGTSGGDEQFF
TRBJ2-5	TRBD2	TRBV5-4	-	TGTGCCAGCAGCTTGAGTACTAGCGGGAGCCAAGAGACCCAGTACTTC	CASSLSTSGSQETQYF
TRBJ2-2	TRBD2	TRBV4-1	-	TGCGCCAGCAGCCAAGAGGGACTAGCGGGGAGATTACTAACAGGGGGGGAGCTGTTTTTT	CASSQEGLAGRLLTGGELFF
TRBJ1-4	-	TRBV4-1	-	TGCGCCAGCAGCCAAGATATGCTACGGGAAAAACTGTTTTTT	CASSQDMLREKLFF
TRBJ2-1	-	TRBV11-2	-	TGTGCCAGCAGCTTAGGTGGGACCCCGGGAAATGAGCAGTTCTTC	CASSLGGTPGNEQFF
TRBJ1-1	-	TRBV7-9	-	TGTGCCAGCAGTTCACACTTCGTAATGACGGGAGCTTTCTTT	CASSSHFVMTGAFF
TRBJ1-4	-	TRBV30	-	TGTGCCTGGAGTGTGGGAAGGGTGGGCGAAAAACTGTTTTTT	CAWSVGRVGEKLFF
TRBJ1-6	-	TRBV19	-	TGTGCCAGTAAAAATACAGGGATCTCCTATAATTCACCCCTCCACTTT	CASKNTGISYNSPLHF
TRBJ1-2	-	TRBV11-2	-	TGTGCCAGCATCCACCCCGGGGGGTATGGCTACACCTTC	CASIHPGGYGYTF
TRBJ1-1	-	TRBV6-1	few	TGTGCCAGCAGTGAACATTGGGAGGGAGGAAGATCTGAAGCTTTCTTT	CASSEHWEGGRSEAFF
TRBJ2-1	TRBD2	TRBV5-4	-	TGTGCCAGCAGCTTCTGGACTAGCAGGGGGCAGTTCTTC	CASSFWTSRGQFF
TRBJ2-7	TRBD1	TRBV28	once	TGTGCCAGCAGTCCACGACAGGGGGCAGCGTCCTACGAGCAGTACTTC	CASSPRQGAASYEQYF
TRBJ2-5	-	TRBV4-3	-	TGCGCCAGCAGCCAAAATACTCCGGAAGAGACCCAGTACTTC	CASSQNTPEETQYF
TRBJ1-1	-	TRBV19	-	TGTGCCAGTAATCGGGTCGGTTACACTGAAGCTTTCTTT	CASNRVGYTEAFF
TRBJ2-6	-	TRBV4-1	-	TGCGCCAGCAGCCAAGGAAACTCTGGGGCCAACGTCCTGACTTTC	CASSQGNSGANVLTF
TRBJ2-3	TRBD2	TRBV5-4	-	TGTGCCAGCAGCGGCGGGGGGGCCGGCACAGATACGCAGTATTTT	CASSGGGAGTDTQYF